This T cell receptor beta chain was observed in a study of T cells after yellow fever vaccination. This clonotype was detected a few times. A 5'RACE template-switching step, the method used to make TCR cDNA, added a universal primer site and UMIs. TCRdb reanalysed the 5' RACE reads using MiXCR and keeps one entry per CDR3 protein. The sample has a few hundred thousand distinct CDR3 sequences, roughly 5% seen once. V was cut by 0 bases and J by 11 bases, with 10 bases left in between. Germline CDR1 is MNHEY and CDR2 is SVGAGI. The CDR3 extends over 12 amino acids. This sequence originates from a man between 18 and 29 years old who received the YFV17D yellow fever vaccine. The source was CD4+ T cells sorted from PBMCs, collected on the day of the yellow fever booster vaccination. V and J are TRBV6-5 and TRBJ1-1, with no clear D. The CDR3 here is CASSYSQEVAFF. In DNA, the CDR3 is TGTGCCAGCAGTTACTCGCAAGAGGTGGCTTTCTTT.